The T cell receptor beta chain described here comes from a study of T cell repertoires in cytomegalovirus infection. Study at large: CMV epitopes used comprised recently identified HLA-C-restricted ones and well-studied HLA-B-restricted ones.

Remarks on this clonotype: Its antigen is unknown.

In TCRdb, the reads were re-called with MiXCR into one record per CDR3 protein. The profile shows a few hundred thousand distinct CDR3 sequences, 25% to 35% of them singletons. The CDR3 has 14 amino acids. V was clipped by 8 bases and J by 8 bases; unmatched bases: 8. The chain employs TRBV12-3 or TRBV12-4 and TRBJ2-2; 10 bases agree with TRBD2. The source of this sequence is a human donor in good health (CMV status not recorded). Some clones in this sample may be carry-over from other donors' samples. The sample was cultured PBMCs, taken from culture after CMV antigen stimulation. CDR3 protein: CASLAGVMVGELFF. The CDR3 coding sequence is TGTGCCAGCCTAGCGGGAGTGATGGTAGGGGAGCTGTTTTTT.